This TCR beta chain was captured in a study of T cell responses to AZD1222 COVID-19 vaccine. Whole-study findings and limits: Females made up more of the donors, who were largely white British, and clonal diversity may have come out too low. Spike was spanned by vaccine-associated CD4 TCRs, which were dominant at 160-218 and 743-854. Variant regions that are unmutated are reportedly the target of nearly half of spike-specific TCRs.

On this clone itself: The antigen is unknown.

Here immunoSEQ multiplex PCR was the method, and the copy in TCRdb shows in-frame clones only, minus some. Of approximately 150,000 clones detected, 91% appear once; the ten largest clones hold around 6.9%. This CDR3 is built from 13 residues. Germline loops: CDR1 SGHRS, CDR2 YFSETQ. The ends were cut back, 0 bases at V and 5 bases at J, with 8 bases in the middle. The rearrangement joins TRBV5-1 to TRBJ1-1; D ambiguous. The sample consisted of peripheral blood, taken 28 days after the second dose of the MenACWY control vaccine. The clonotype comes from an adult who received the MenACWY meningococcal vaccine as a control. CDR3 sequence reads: CASSLEGVTEAFF. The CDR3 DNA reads TGCGCCAGCAGCTTGGAGGGAGTGACTGAAGCTTTCTTT.